One sample yielded the 8 T cell receptor beta chains listed below, sequenced in a study of blood T cell repertoires in COVID-19. The table came from immunoSEQ multiplex PCR; TCRdb's copy has only in-frame clones and leaves some out. This repertoire shows around 190,000 clones, over 70% found once; its top ten account for 6.9%. The material sequenced was peripheral blood. The receptors stem from a man aged 55 to 70 with acute or convalescent COVID-19.

The DNA of the CDR3 is TGTGCTGGGGCCAGGGCTGGCTATGGCTACACCTTC. Translating gives CAGARAGYGYTF. The chain employs TRBV30 and TRBJ1-2; D is possibly TRBD1 (5 bases). The CDR3 consists of 12 residues. Germline CDR1 is GTSNPN and CDR2 is SVGIG (reference sequence).

J is TRBJ2-7 and V is TRBV11-2, with TRBD2 identical over 12 bases. With 2 bases clipped from V and 3 bases from J, the junction kept 8 bases outside the gene matches. The germline gives CDR1 SGHAT, CDR2 FQNNGV. The CDR3 extends over 17 amino acids. CDR3 bases: TGTGCCAGCAGCTTATTCCGACTAGCGGGGGCCCACTACGAGCAGTACTTC. This gives the protein CASSLFRLAGAHYEQYF.

V is TRBV11-2 and J is TRBJ2-1, with TRBD2 matching over 7 bases. The germline CDR1 and CDR2 sequences are SGHAT and FQNNGV. The CDR3 runs to 15 residues. Losses at the gene ends were 5 bases for V and 4 bases for J; bases not matched to a gene: 8. This chain's CDR3 is CASSLPSGGYNEQFF. CDR3 nucleotide sequence: TGTGCCAGCAGCCTCCCATCCGGGGGGTACAATGAGCAGTTCTTC.

V is TRBV5-1 and J is TRBJ2-3; 9 bases map to TRBD2. The V and J ends lost 0 bases and 4 bases, in that order; junction bases with no gene match: 3. CDR3 length: 15 residues. From germline, CDR1 is SGHRS and CDR2 YFSETQ. The CDR3 loop is CASSLVSGSPDTQYF. In DNA form, the CDR3 reads TGCGCCAGCAGCTTGGTTAGCGGGAGTCCAGATACGCAGTATTTT. The full variable domain, rest sourced from reference TRBV5-1 and TRBJ2-3, is KAGVTQTPRYLIKTRGQQVTLSCSPISGHRSVSWYQQTPGQGLQFLFEYFSETQRNKGNFPGRFSGRQFSNSRSEMNVSTLELGDSALYLCASSLVSGSPDTQYFGPGTRLTVL.

This chain joins TRBV9 and TRBJ1-6; TRBD1 agrees at 7 bases. J was trimmed by 7 bases and V by 4 bases; bases with no gene match: 8. This CDR3 spans 15 amino acids. Germline lookup yields CDR1 SGDLS and CDR2 YYNGEE. The CDR3 sequence: CASSTLDRANSPLHF. CDR3 nucleotide sequence: TGTGCCAGCAGCACCCTTGACAGGGCAAATTCACCCCTCCACTTT. Using reference TRBV9 and TRBJ1-6 for the parts outside the CDR3, the full variable domain is DSGVTQTPKHLITATGQRVTLRCSPRSGDLSVYWYQQSLDQGLQFLIQYYNGEERAKGNILERFSAQQFPDLHSELNLSSLELGDSALYFCASSTLDRANSPLHFGNGTRLTVT.

This clone was counted only a few times. The rearrangement uses TRBV5-1 and TRBJ2-3; 8 bases line up with TRBD1. CDR3 length: 15 amino acids. From germline, CDR1 is SGHRS and CDR2 YFSETQ. J gave up 1 base and V 4 bases, and 5 bases lay outside the gene matches. For the CDR3, the DNA is TGCGCCAGCAGCAGAGACAGGGGTGGCACAGATACGCAGTATTTT. It yields the protein CASSRDRGGTDTQYF.

V and J are TRBV27 and TRBJ2-7, with 7 bases lining up with TRBD2. V shed 5 bases, J shed 1 base, and the junction held 8 bases outside the gene matches. CDR1 and CDR2 from the germline V gene are MNHEY and SMNVEV (reference sequence). The CDR3 is 15 residues long. The CDR3 nucleotides read TGTGCCAGCAGTCCGGCCGGGACTACATCCTACGAGCAGTACTTC. Translating it yields CASSPAGTTSYEQYF.

The chain couples TRBV30 to TRBJ1-1; the match to TRBD1 covers 10 bases. The CDR3 consists of 12 residues. In germline, CDR1 is GTSNPN, CDR2 SVGIG (reference sequence). Germline trimming cut 8 bases from V and 6 bases from J; bases unmatched to any gene: 6. The CDR3 sequence: CAAGQGRPEAFF. The CDR3 coding sequence is TGTGCCGCGGGACAGGGGCGACCTGAAGCTTTCTTT. The entire variable domain, with the rest obtained from reference TRBV30 and TRBJ1-1, is as follows: SQTIHQWPATLVQPVGSPLSLECTVEGTSNPNLYWYRQAAGRGLQLLFYSVGIGQISSEVPQNLSASRPQDRQFILSSKKLLLSDSGFYLCAAGQGRPEAFFGQGTRLTVV.